This entry features one T cell receptor beta chain sequence. The data derive from a study of blood T cell repertoires in COVID-19. Study details: Whether acute or convalescent, the COVID-19 samples came from the United States, Italy and Spain. T cells, B-cell-depleted T cells, or PBMCs provided the cDNA or gDNA that served as material.

Per the study methods: Reference gene primer amplification gave nucleated cell count estimates. Generated by immunoSEQ multiplex PCR, the TCRdb table keeps only in-frame clones and is missing some. That table gives V, J and clone size, and the DNA gave D and trimming. The sample gives approximately 68,000 clones, around four fifths of which show up once; around 9.4% is in the top ten. The CDR3 has 15 amino acids. Germline V gene lookup returns CDR1 SEHNR and CDR2 FQNEAQ (reference sequence). V was shortened by 5 bases and J by 4 bases, with 17 bases between the two germline ends. The gene calls are TRBV7-9 and TRBJ1-2; D possibly corresponds to TRBD1 (6 bases). The sample was peripheral blood. This receptor was identified in a woman aged 45 to 65 with acute or convalescent COVID-19. The CDR3 DNA sequence: TGTGCCAGCAGCCCACGGGACAACGGGGCCTATGGCTACACCTTC. Translation: CASSPRDNGAYGYTF. Together with reference TRBV7-9 and TRBJ1-2, the CDR3 gives the full variable domain: DTGVSQNPRHKITKRGQNVTFRCDPISEHNRLYWYRQTLGQGPEFLTYFQNEAQLEKSRLLSDRFSAERPKGSFSTLEIQRTEQGDSAMYLCASSPRDNGAYGYTFGSGTRLTVV.